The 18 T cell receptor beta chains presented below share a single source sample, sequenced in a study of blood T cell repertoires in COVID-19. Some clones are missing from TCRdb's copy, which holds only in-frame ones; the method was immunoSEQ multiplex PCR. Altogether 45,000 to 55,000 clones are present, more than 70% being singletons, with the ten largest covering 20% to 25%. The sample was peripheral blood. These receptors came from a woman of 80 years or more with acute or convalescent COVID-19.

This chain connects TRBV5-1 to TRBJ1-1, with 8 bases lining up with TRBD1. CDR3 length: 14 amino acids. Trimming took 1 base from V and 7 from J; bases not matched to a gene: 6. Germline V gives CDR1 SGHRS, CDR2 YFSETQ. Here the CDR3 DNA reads TGCGCCAGCAGCTTGCAGGACAGGGCAAATGAAGCTTTCTTT. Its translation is CASSLQDRANEAFF.

The CDR3 coding sequence is TGTGCCAGAAGCTTAGGGAGCCGTAACACCGGGGAGCTGTTTTTT. Translation gives CARSLGSRNTGELFF. J is TRBJ2-2 and V is TRBV5-3, with TRBD2 as a possible D gene (5 bases). TRBV5-3 is identified as an open reading frame with a role that is uncertain. Between the trimmed V and J ends, which lost 2 bases and 2 bases, there was a span of 10 bases. The CDR3 is made up of 15 amino acids.

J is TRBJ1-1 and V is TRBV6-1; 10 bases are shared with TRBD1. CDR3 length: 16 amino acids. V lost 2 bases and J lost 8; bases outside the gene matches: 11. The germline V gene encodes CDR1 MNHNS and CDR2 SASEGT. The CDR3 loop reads CASSETGTGAIREAFF. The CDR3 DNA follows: TGTGCCAGCAGTGAAACCGGGACAGGGGCGATTCGCGAAGCTTTCTTT.

CDR3 nucleotide sequence: TGTGCCAGCAGCGTAACCCCCCTAGCCAGCGGGGGCCTCACAGATACGCAGTATTTT. It yields the protein CASSVTPLASGGLTDTQYF. V gene TRBV9 combines with J gene TRBJ2-3; 8 bases are shared with TRBD2. This CDR3 has 19 residues. J was trimmed by 2 bases and V by 1 base; bases with no gene match: 15. Germline V CDR1 and CDR2: SGDLS, YYNGEE.

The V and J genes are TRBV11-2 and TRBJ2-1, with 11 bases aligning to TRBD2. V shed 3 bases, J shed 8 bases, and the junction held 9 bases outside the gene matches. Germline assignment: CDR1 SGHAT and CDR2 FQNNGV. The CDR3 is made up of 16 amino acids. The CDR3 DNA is TGTGCCAGCAGCTTTGGGCTAGCGGGAGGAGGGGATGAGCAGTTCTTC. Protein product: CASSFGLAGGGDEQFF.

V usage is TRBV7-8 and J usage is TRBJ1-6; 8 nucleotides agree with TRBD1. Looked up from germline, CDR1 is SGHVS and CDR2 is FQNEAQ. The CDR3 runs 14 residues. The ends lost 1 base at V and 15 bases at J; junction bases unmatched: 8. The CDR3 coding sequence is TGTGCCAGCAGCTTAGGACAGGGGAAAAGCTTCCTCCACTTT. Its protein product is CASSLGQGKSFLHF.

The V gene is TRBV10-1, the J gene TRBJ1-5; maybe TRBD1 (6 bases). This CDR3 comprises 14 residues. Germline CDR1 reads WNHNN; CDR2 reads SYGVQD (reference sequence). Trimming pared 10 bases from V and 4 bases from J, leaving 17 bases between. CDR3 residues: CATNRDRWNQPQHF. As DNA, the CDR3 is TGCGCCACCAACCGCGACAGGTGGAATCAGCCCCAGCATTTT.

The CDR3 reads CASSTKTGPEETQYF. CDR3 DNA sequence: TGTGCCAGTAGTACCAAGACAGGGCCTGAAGAGACCCAGTACTTC. The chain couples TRBV19 to TRBJ2-5, with 7 nucleotides matching TRBD1. V shed 4 bases and J 3 bases; nucleotides not matched to a gene: 8. The CDR3 loop spans 15 amino acids. Germline lookup yields CDR1 LNHDA and CDR2 SQIVND (reference sequence).

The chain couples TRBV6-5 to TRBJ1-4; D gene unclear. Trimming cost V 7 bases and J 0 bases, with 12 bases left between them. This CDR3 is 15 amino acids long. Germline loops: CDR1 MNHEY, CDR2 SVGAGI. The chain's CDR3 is CASTPRLATNEKLFF. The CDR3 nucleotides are TGTGCCAGCACCCCTAGGCTTGCAACTAATGAAAAACTGTTTTTT.

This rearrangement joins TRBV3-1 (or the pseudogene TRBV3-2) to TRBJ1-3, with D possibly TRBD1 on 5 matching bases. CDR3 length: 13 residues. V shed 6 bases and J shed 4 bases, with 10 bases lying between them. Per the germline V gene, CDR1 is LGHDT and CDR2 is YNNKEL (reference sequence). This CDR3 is CASRGPLGNTIYF. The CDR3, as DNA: TGTGCCAGCAGGGGGCCGCTGGGAAACACCATATATTTT.

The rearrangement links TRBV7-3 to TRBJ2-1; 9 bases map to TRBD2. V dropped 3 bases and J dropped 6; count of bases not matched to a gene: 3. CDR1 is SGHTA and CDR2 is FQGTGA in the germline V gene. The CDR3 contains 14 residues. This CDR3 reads CASSFGSGSNEQFF. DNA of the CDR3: TGTGCCAGCAGCTTTGGTAGCGGGAGCAATGAGCAGTTCTTC.

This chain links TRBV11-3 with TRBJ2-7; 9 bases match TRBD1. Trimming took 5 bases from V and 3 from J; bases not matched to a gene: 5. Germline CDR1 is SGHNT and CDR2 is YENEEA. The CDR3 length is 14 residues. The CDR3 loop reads CASSARTGDYEQYF. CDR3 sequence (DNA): TGTGCCAGCAGCGCAAGGACAGGGGACTACGAGCAGTACTTC.

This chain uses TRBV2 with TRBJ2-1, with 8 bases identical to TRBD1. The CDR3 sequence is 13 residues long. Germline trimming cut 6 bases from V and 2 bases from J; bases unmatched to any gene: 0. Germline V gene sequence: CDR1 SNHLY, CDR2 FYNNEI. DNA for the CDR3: TGTGCCAGCAGGACAGGGGCCTACAATGAGCAGTTCTTC. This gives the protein CASRTGAYNEQFF.

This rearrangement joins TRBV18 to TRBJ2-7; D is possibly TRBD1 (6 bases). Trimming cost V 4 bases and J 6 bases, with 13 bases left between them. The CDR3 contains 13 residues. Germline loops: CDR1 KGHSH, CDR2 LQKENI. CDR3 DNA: TGTGCCAGCTCACAAGGCGACAGGTCCGAGCAGTACTTC. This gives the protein CASSQGDRSEQYF. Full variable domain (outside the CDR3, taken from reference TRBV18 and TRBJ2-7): NAGVMQNPRHLVRRRGQEARLRCSPMKGHSHVYWYRQLPEEGLKFMVYLQKENIIDESGMPKERFSAEFPKEGPSILRIQQVVRGDSAAYFCASSQGDRSEQYFGPGTRLTVT.

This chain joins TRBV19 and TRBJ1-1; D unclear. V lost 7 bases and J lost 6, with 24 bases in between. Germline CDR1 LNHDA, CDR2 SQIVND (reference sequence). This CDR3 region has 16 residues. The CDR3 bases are TGTGCCAGTACCCACAACGGGGAGGCGAACGGCGCTGAAGCTTTCTTT. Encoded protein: CASTHNGEANGAEAFF. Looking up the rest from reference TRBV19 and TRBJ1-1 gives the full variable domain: DGGITQSPKYLFRKEGQNVTLSCEQNLNHDAMYWYRQDPGQGLRLIYYSQIVNDFQKGDIAEGYSVSREKKESFPLTVTSAQKNPTAFYLCASTHNGEANGAEAFFGQGTRLTVV.

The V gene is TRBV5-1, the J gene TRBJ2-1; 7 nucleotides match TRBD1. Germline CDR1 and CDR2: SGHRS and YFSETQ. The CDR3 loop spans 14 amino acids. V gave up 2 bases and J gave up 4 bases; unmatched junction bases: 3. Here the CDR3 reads CASSLGGGYNEQFF. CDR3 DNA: TGCGCCAGCAGCTTAGGGGGCGGATACAATGAGCAGTTCTTC.

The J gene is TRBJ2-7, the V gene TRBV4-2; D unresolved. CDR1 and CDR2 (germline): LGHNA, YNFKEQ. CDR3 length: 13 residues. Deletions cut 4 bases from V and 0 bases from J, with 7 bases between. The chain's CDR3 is CASSRSISYEQYF. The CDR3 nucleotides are TGTGCCAGCAGCCGTTCCATCTCCTACGAGCAGTACTTC.

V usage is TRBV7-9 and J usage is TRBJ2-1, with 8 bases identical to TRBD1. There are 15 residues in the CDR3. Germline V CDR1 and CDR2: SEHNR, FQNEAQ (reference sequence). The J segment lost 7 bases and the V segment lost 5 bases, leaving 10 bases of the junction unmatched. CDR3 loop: CASSGRTGSTNEQFF. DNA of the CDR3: TGTGCCAGCAGCGGCAGGACAGGGTCCACGAATGAGCAGTTCTTC.